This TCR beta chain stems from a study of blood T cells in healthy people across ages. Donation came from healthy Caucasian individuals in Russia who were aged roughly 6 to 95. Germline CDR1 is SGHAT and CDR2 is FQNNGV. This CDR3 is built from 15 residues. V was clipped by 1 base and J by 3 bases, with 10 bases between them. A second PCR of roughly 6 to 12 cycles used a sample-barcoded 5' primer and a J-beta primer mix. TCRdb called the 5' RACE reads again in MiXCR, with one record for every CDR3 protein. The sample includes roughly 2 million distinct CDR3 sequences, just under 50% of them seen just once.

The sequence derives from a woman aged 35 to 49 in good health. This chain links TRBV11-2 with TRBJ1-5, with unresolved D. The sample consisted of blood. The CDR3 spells CASSLGPTYNQPQHF. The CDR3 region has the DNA TGTGCCAGCAGCTTAGGCCCGACCTACAATCAGCCCCAGCATTTT.